Listed below are T cell receptor beta chains from one sample, sequenced in a study of T cell responses to AZD1222 COVID-19 vaccine. TCRdb's copy holds only in-frame clones and misses some; the assay was immunoSEQ multiplex PCR. The data contain around 190,000 clones, roughly 92% of them singletons. Here the sequenced sample was peripheral blood, taken on day 0 of AZD1222 vaccination. The receptor source for this set is an adult in good health. CDR3s include the opening cysteine and the closing phenylalanine or tryptophan. A D gene is named only where the DNA matches it firmly. Expanded clones are given a class, and other clones once, few, many or no size at all.

J gene: TRBJ2-3
D gene: -
CDR3 length: 15
clone size: -
V gene: TRBV18
CDR3 protein: CASSPPRAAPDTQYF
CDR3 DNA: TGTGCCAGCTCACCACCGCGGGCAGCCCCAGATACGCAGTATTTT

J gene: TRBJ2-1
D gene: TRBD1
CDR3 length: 14
clone size: -
V gene: TRBV24-1
CDR3 protein: CATTGTGDYNEQFF
CDR3 DNA: TGTGCCACCACCGGGACAGGAGACTACAATGAGCAGTTCTTC

J gene: TRBJ1-1
D gene: -
CDR3 length: 16
clone size: -
V gene: TRBV27
CDR3 protein: CASSLYTILPGDEAFF
CDR3 DNA: TGTGCCAGCAGTTTATATACAATCCTGCCAGGTGATGAAGCTTTCTTT

J gene: TRBJ1-4
D gene: -
CDR3 length: 13
clone size: -
V gene: TRBV12-3/TRBV12-4
CDR3 protein: CASSLGDGEKLFF
CDR3 DNA: TGTGCCAGCAGTTTGGGGGACGGCGAAAAACTGTTTTTT

J gene: TRBJ1-1
D gene: -
CDR3 length: 15
clone size: once
V gene: TRBV27
CDR3 protein: CASSAGLYLNTEAFF
CDR3 DNA: TGTGCCAGCAGTGCCGGGCTGTACCTGAACACTGAAGCTTTCTTT

J gene: TRBJ2-5
D gene: TRBD1
CDR3 length: 17
clone size: -
V gene: TRBV5-5
CDR3 protein: CASNPGSWDRVWETQYF
CDR3 DNA: TGTGCCAGCAACCCGGGGTCCTGGGACAGGGTGTGGGAGACCCAGTACTTC

J gene: TRBJ2-7
D gene: TRBD1
CDR3 length: 16
clone size: -
V gene: TRBV3-1/TRBV3-2
CDR3 protein: CASSKGQGYRGYEQYF
CDR3 DNA: TGTGCCAGCAGCAAGGGACAGGGGTATCGAGGCTACGAGCAGTACTTC

J gene: TRBJ2-3
D gene: -
CDR3 length: 14
clone size: -
V gene: TRBV4-1
CDR3 protein: CASSQGPSWDTQYF
CDR3 DNA: TGCGCCAGCAGCCAAGGTCCTAGTTGGGATACGCAGTATTTT

J gene: TRBJ2-5
D gene: -
CDR3 length: 15
clone size: -
V gene: TRBV3-1/TRBV3-2
CDR3 protein: CASSHHDRPGETQYF
CDR3 DNA: TGTGCCAGCAGCCACCACGACAGGCCAGGAGAGACCCAGTACTTC

J gene: TRBJ2-5
D gene: -
CDR3 length: 13
clone size: -
V gene: TRBV5-4
CDR3 protein: CASSLATEETQYF
CDR3 DNA: TGTGCCAGCAGCTTGGCCACCGAGGAGACCCAGTACTTC

J gene: TRBJ2-2
D gene: -
CDR3 length: 16
clone size: once
V gene: TRBV5-1
CDR3 protein: CASSQRDTRGTGELFF
CDR3 DNA: TGCGCCAGCAGCCAGCGGGACACTCGGGGCACCGGGGAGCTGTTTTTT

J gene: TRBJ2-1
D gene: -
CDR3 length: 17
clone size: once
V gene: TRBV19
CDR3 protein: CASSIESGFSSYNEQFF
CDR3 DNA: TGTGCCAGTAGTATAGAGAGCGGGTTTAGCTCCTACAATGAGCAGTTCTTC

J gene: TRBJ1-2
D gene: -
CDR3 length: 12
clone size: once
V gene: TRBV28
CDR3 protein: CASSLGDYGYTF
CDR3 DNA: TGTGCCAGCAGTTTAGGGGACTATGGCTACACCTTC

J gene: TRBJ2-1
D gene: -
CDR3 length: 14
clone size: -
V gene: TRBV19
CDR3 protein: CATRSFVGGNEQFF
CDR3 DNA: TGTGCCACCCGCTCGTTCGTGGGTGGCAATGAGCAGTTCTTC

J gene: TRBJ1-1
D gene: -
CDR3 length: 13
clone size: -
V gene: TRBV19
CDR3 protein: CATEGRLNTEAFF
CDR3 DNA: TGTGCCACCGAGGGCAGGTTGAACACTGAAGCTTTCTTT

J gene: TRBJ1-6
D gene: -
CDR3 length: 14
clone size: -
V gene: TRBV18
CDR3 protein: CASSPPTVNSPLHF
CDR3 DNA: TGTGCCAGCTCACCACCTACTGTGAATTCACCCCTCCACTTT

J gene: TRBJ1-5
D gene: TRBD1
CDR3 length: 13
clone size: -
V gene: TRBV19
CDR3 protein: CASRDRLNQPQHF
CDR3 DNA: TGTGCCAGTCGGGACAGATTAAATCAGCCCCAGCATTTT

J gene: TRBJ1-3
D gene: -
CDR3 length: 15
clone size: -
V gene: TRBV6-5
CDR3 protein: CASRRDDRSGNTIYF
CDR3 DNA: TGTGCCAGCAGGAGAGACGACAGGTCTGGAAACACCATATATTTT

J gene: TRBJ1-5
D gene: -
CDR3 length: 18
clone size: few
V gene: TRBV7-2
CDR3 protein: CASSLFLLTGSSNQPQHF
CDR3 DNA: TGTGCCAGCAGCTTGTTCTTACTCACAGGGTCCAGCAATCAGCCCCAGCATTTT

J gene: TRBJ2-1
D gene: -
CDR3 length: 17
clone size: -
V gene: TRBV5-6
CDR3 protein: CASSLSLDTSSYNEQFF
CDR3 DNA: TGTGCCAGCAGCTTGTCACTAGACACGAGCTCCTACAATGAGCAGTTCTTC

J gene: TRBJ1-5
D gene: -
CDR3 length: 14
clone size: once
V gene: TRBV6-5
CDR3 protein: CASRDETGAQPQHF
CDR3 DNA: TGTGCCAGCAGGGATGAGACGGGGGCTCAGCCCCAGCATTTT

J gene: TRBJ1-4
D gene: -
CDR3 length: 13
clone size: -
V gene: TRBV30
CDR3 protein: CAWGTGVGEKLFF
CDR3 DNA: TGTGCCTGGGGGACGGGGGTAGGTGAAAAACTGTTTTTT

J gene: TRBJ2-7
D gene: -
CDR3 length: 14
clone size: -
V gene: TRBV4-1
CDR3 protein: CASSQRLQGYEQYF
CDR3 DNA: TGCGCCAGCAGCCAGAGGCTACAGGGATACGAGCAGTACTTC

J gene: TRBJ1-6
D gene: -
CDR3 length: 14
clone size: -
V gene: TRBV11-1
CDR3 protein: CASSQDGNNSPLHF
CDR3 DNA: TGTGCCAGCAGCCAGGACGGCAATAATTCACCCCTCCACTTT

J gene: TRBJ1-4
D gene: TRBD1
CDR3 length: 14
clone size: -
V gene: TRBV3-1/TRBV3-2
CDR3 protein: CASSSRQGNEKLFF
CDR3 DNA: TGTGCCAGCAGCTCTCGACAGGGGAATGAAAAACTGTTTTTT

J gene: TRBJ2-4
D gene: -
CDR3 length: 10
clone size: -
V gene: TRBV2
CDR3 protein: CASAEDIQYF
CDR3 DNA: TGTGCCAGCGCTGAAGACATTCAGTACTTC

J gene: TRBJ2-1
D gene: TRBD2
CDR3 length: 19
clone size: -
V gene: TRBV5-4
CDR3 protein: CASSLAGTSGGAAYNEQFF
CDR3 DNA: TGTGCCAGCAGCTTAGCCGGGACTAGCGGGGGGGCCGCCTACAATGAGCAGTTCTTC

J gene: TRBJ1-4
D gene: -
CDR3 length: 14
clone size: -
V gene: TRBV30
CDR3 protein: CAWSLGQLNEKLFF
CDR3 DNA: TGTGCCTGGAGCCTGGGCCAGCTTAATGAAAAACTGTTTTTT

J gene: TRBJ1-2
D gene: -
CDR3 length: 13
clone size: -
V gene: TRBV7-9
CDR3 protein: CASSLMAEGGYTF
CDR3 DNA: TGTGCCAGCAGCTTAATGGCAGAGGGTGGCTACACCTTC

J gene: TRBJ1-3
D gene: TRBD1
CDR3 length: 15
clone size: -
V gene: TRBV3-1/TRBV3-2
CDR3 protein: CASSPGQASGNTIYF
CDR3 DNA: TGTGCCAGCAGCCCCGGACAGGCCTCTGGAAACACCATATATTTT

J gene: TRBJ1-2
D gene: TRBD1
CDR3 length: 16
clone size: -
V gene: TRBV5-6
CDR3 protein: CASSLQDRGFDYGYTF
CDR3 DNA: TGTGCCAGCAGCTTACAGGACAGGGGATTCGACTATGGCTACACCTTC

J gene: TRBJ1-2
D gene: TRBD1
CDR3 length: 13
clone size: few
V gene: TRBV4-1
CDR3 protein: CASSQDRVYGYTF
CDR3 DNA: TGCGCCAGCAGCCAGGACAGGGTCTATGGCTACACCTTC

J gene: TRBJ1-2
D gene: -
CDR3 length: 12
clone size: -
V gene: TRBV12-3/TRBV12-4
CDR3 protein: CASSFPEGGYTF
CDR3 DNA: TGTGCCAGCAGTTTTCCTGAGGGTGGCTACACCTTC

J gene: TRBJ1-5
D gene: -
CDR3 length: 14
clone size: -
V gene: TRBV30
CDR3 protein: CAWSYSHMGQPQHF
CDR3 DNA: TGTGCCTGGAGTTATTCCCACATGGGGCAGCCCCAGCATTTT

J gene: TRBJ1-1
D gene: -
CDR3 length: 14
clone size: -
V gene: TRBV6-2/TRBV6-3
CDR3 protein: CASSWTVGSTEAFF
CDR3 DNA: TGTGCCAGCAGTTGGACTGTAGGGTCCACTGAAGCTTTCTTT

J gene: TRBJ1-3
D gene: -
CDR3 length: 15
clone size: -
V gene: TRBV28
CDR3 protein: CASSLGTGEGNTIYF
CDR3 DNA: TGTGCCAGCAGTCTCGGGACCGGTGAAGGAAACACCATATATTTT

J gene: TRBJ2-3
D gene: -
CDR3 length: 15
clone size: -
V gene: TRBV7-3
CDR3 protein: CASSPDGFSTDTQYF
CDR3 DNA: TGTGCCAGCAGCCCGGACGGTTTTAGCACAGATACGCAGTATTTT

J gene: TRBJ2-1
D gene: -
CDR3 length: 14
clone size: -
V gene: TRBV19
CDR3 protein: CASSMDSRNNEQFF
CDR3 DNA: TGTGCCAGTAGTATGGACAGCCGGAACAATGAGCAGTTCTTC

J gene: TRBJ1-5
D gene: -
CDR3 length: 13
clone size: -
V gene: TRBV6-6
CDR3 protein: CASTSRREQPQHF
CDR3 DNA: TGTGCCAGCACCTCACGGAGGGAGCAGCCCCAGCATTTT

J gene: TRBJ1-6
D gene: TRBD1
CDR3 length: 14
clone size: -
V gene: TRBV7-8
CDR3 protein: CASSLGDRVAPLHF
CDR3 DNA: TGTGCCAGCAGCTTAGGGGACAGGGTAGCACCCCTCCACTTT

J gene: TRBJ2-7
D gene: TRBD1
CDR3 length: 14
clone size: once
V gene: TRBV9
CDR3 protein: CASSAGAGGYEQYF
CDR3 DNA: TGTGCCAGCAGCGCCGGAGCAGGGGGCTACGAGCAGTACTTC

J gene: TRBJ2-3
D gene: -
CDR3 length: 12
clone size: -
V gene: TRBV7-6
CDR3 protein: CASSLPEGTQYF
CDR3 DNA: TGTGCCAGCAGCTTGCCTGAGGGTACGCAGTATTTT

J gene: TRBJ2-5
D gene: TRBD1
CDR3 length: 15
clone size: once
V gene: TRBV25-1
CDR3 protein: CASSADRVGGETQYF
CDR3 DNA: TGTGCCAGCAGTGCGGACAGGGTAGGAGGGGAGACCCAGTACTTC

J gene: TRBJ2-1
D gene: TRBD2
CDR3 length: 15
clone size: -
V gene: TRBV7-2
CDR3 protein: CASSFVASGVNEQFF
CDR3 DNA: TGTGCCAGCAGCTTCGTTGCCAGCGGGGTGAATGAGCAGTTCTTC

J gene: TRBJ1-6
D gene: TRBD1
CDR3 length: 14
clone size: -
V gene: TRBV30
CDR3 protein: CAWNRDRGHSPLHF
CDR3 DNA: TGTGCCTGGAACAGGGACAGGGGGCATTCACCCCTCCACTTT

J gene: TRBJ2-7
D gene: -
CDR3 length: 14
clone size: -
V gene: TRBV5-1
CDR3 protein: CASSRRVRGNEQYF
CDR3 DNA: TGCGCCAGCAGCCGAAGGGTGAGGGGGAACGAGCAGTACTTC

J gene: TRBJ2-1
D gene: TRBD2
CDR3 length: 17
clone size: -
V gene: TRBV11-3
CDR3 protein: CASSQGLAGGRVGEQFF
CDR3 DNA: TGTGCCAGCAGCCAGGGACTAGCGGGGGGGCGAGTAGGTGAGCAGTTCTTC

J gene: TRBJ1-5
D gene: -
CDR3 length: 16
clone size: -
V gene: TRBV5-6
CDR3 protein: CASSNIGGPKAEPQHF
CDR3 DNA: TGTGCCAGCAGCAATATTGGGGGTCCCAAGGCTGAGCCCCAGCATTTT

J gene: TRBJ2-7
D gene: TRBD1
CDR3 length: 15
clone size: -
V gene: TRBV7-9
CDR3 protein: CASSFTGQGVYEQYF
CDR3 DNA: TGTGCCAGCAGCTTCACGGGACAGGGAGTCTACGAGCAGTACTTC

J gene: TRBJ1-2
D gene: -
CDR3 length: 11
clone size: -
V gene: TRBV12-3/TRBV12-4
CDR3 protein: CASSLQGGYTF
CDR3 DNA: TGTGCCAGCAGTTTACAGGGGGGCTACACCTTC

J gene: TRBJ1-1
D gene: TRBD1
CDR3 length: 13
clone size: -
V gene: TRBV7-2
CDR3 protein: CASSSDRGTEAFF
CDR3 DNA: TGTGCCAGCAGCTCGGACAGGGGGACTGAAGCTTTCTTT